The source of this TCR beta chain is a study of blood T cell repertoires in COVID-19. Study information: Sample material is recorded as cDNA or gDNA derived from T cells, B-cell-depleted T cells, or PBMCs.

In the original analysis: Reference gene primer amplification gave estimated nucleated cell counts. Profiled with immunoSEQ multiplex PCR; TCRdb holds only in-frame clones, not every one. That table gives V, J and clone size, and the DNA gave D and trimming. The profile shows some 68,000 clones, 85% to 90% of them singletons. Deletions cut 10 bases from V and 4 bases from J, with 17 bases between. Germline CDR1 reads ENHRY; CDR2 reads SYGVKD. This CDR3 spans 14 amino acids. This clone was seen just once. Sequences were obtained from peripheral blood. The chain links TRBV10-3 to TRBJ1-3, with a possible D match to TRBD1 (6 bases). This receptor was taken from a man aged 50-59 years with acute or convalescent COVID-19. CDR3 sequence: CATAGSQGGNTIYF. CDR3 bases: TGTGCCACAGCGGGATCCCAGGGGGGAAACACCATATATTTT.